This T cell receptor (beta chain) was observed in a study of human T cells and chemical hapten exposure. V was cut by 6 bases and J by 11 bases, with 20 bases left in between. Germline V gene lookup returns CDR1 SGHTA and CDR2 FQGNSA. This CDR3 comprises 14 residues. Time point meaning: pre-sensitization, week 0. Described treatment: therapeutic diphenylcyclopropenone sensitization with weekly scalp DPC. Patches went on only after blood had been drawn each time. People who gave samples had alopecia, were 18 to 70 years old, and were suitable for DPC. Unfractionated whole blood was the source of the extracted total RNA. From the RACE reads, TCRdb called clonotypes with MiXCR, one entry per CDR3 protein. The table records tens of thousands of distinct CDR3 sequences, about 14% of them present only once. Study-wide results and caveats: Sensitization with DPC brought no change to TCRs above 1 in 1000 in frequency.

This clonotype was seen ten or more times. Its antigen is not known. Specimen: whole blood, collected in connection with sensitization to the hapten diphenylcyclopropenone (DPC). The chain uses TRBV7-2 and TRBJ2-1; D is unclear. This TCR was recovered from a woman in her fifties or sixties with alopecia areata. Some clones in this sample may be carry-over from other donors' samples. CDR3 loop: CASRGELRGRQQFF. CDR3 nucleotide sequence: TGTGCCAGCAGGGGCGAACTCCGAGGACGCCAGCAGTTCTTC.